The 15 T cell receptor beta chains listed next were all sequenced from one sample in a study of human T cells and chemical hapten exposure (dated by TCRdb to 2020 to 2022). Libraries were built with RACE. The listed sequencing device is NextSeq 500. TCRdb trimmed the raw reads at Q25, called clones with MiXCR and kept productive beta chains. Every distinct CDR3 protein forms one entry, paired with its most common genes and DNA. The sample yields about 77,000 distinct CDR3 sequences; around 9.3% were counted once. The ten largest clones take up 1.5% to 2% of the sample. The time point label corresponds to: healthy volunteer bleed at 6 weeks. Total RNA was extracted from unfractionated whole blood that had been collected in Tempus Blood RNA tubes. Sample: whole blood. The origin of the receptors is a female donor in good health. Some clones in this sample may be carry-over from other donors' samples.

The chain links TRBV4-3 to TRBJ2-5, with D unresolved. This CDR3 is built from 14 residues. The V gene's germline CDR1 is LGHNA and CDR2 YSLEER. The ends were cut back, 3 bases at V and 5 bases at J, with 13 bases in the middle. CDR3 nucleotide sequence: TGCGCCAGCAGCCAGGGTCTAGGTCCGGAGACCCAGTACTTC. As protein: CASSQGLGPETQYF.

This clonotype appeared many times. This chain connects TRBV4-3 to TRBJ2-1; TRBD2 might be the D (7 bases). The V and J ends lost 4 bases and 7 bases respectively, with 14 bases between them. CDR3 length equals 14 residues. From germline, CDR1 is LGHNA and CDR2 YSLEER. The CDR3 DNA follows: TGCGCCAGCAGCCTAGGCGGGGGCAGGAATGAGCAGTTCTTC. It yields the protein CASSLGGGRNEQFF.

V and J are TRBV10-3 and TRBJ2-3; D gene unclear. The CDR3 runs to 14 residues. Germline values: CDR1 ENHRY, CDR2 SYGVKD. Trimming stripped 0 bases from V and 2 bases from J, with 6 bases between. The CDR3 is CAISESADTDTQYF. DNA of the CDR3: TGTGCCATCAGTGAGTCGGCCGACACAGATACGCAGTATTTT.

The chain carries TRBV10-2 and TRBJ2-3, with 10 nucleotides matching TRBD2. The CDR3 is 19 amino acids. Germline CDR1 and CDR2: WSHSY and SAAADI. The V gene end was trimmed by 4 bases and the J gene end by 0 bases; junction bases not matched to a gene: 13. CDR3 sequence reads: CASSGQSGGAFQSTDTQYF. CDR3 nucleotide sequence: TGCGCCAGCAGTGGGCAGAGCGGGGGGGCCTTCCAAAGCACAGATACGCAGTATTTT.

This clonotype was picked up a small number of times. This sequence joins TRBV28 and TRBJ2-5; 10 bases align to TRBD1. The length of the CDR3 is 15 residues. The V gene end was trimmed by 0 bases and the J gene end by 3 bases; junction bases not matched to a gene: 1. The germline V gene has CDR1 MDHEN and CDR2 SYDVKM. The CDR3 spells CASSLWGTGEETQYF. The CDR3 nucleotides are TGTGCCAGCAGTTTATGGGGGACAGGGGAAGAGACCCAGTACTTC.

This clonotype was counted at least ten times. The V call is TRBV29-1, the J call TRBJ2-5, with D possibly matching TRBD1 (6 bases). The CDR3 covers 13 residues. Germline lookup yields CDR1 SQVTM and CDR2 ANQGSEA. V lost 6 bases, J lost 1 base, and 12 bases lay in between. In nucleotides, the CDR3 is TGCAGCGTCGACACAGGGATCCAAGAGACCCAGTACTTC. It translates to CSVDTGIQETQYF.

The rearrangement uses TRBV5-1 and TRBJ2-2; D is unclear. CDR3 length equals 15 residues. Trimming took 0 bases from V and 0 from J, leaving 6 bases between them. Germline CDR1 is SGHRS and CDR2 is YFSETQ. CDR3 region: CASSLERPNTGELFF. The CDR3 DNA is TGCGCCAGCAGCTTGGAACGGCCGAACACCGGGGAGCTGTTTTTT.

Of note for this clonotype: This clone may be a read error of a much larger clone one base away. The chain is built from TRBV6-5 and TRBJ1-1, with 7 bases matching TRBD1. V shed 4 bases and J 5 bases; nucleotides not matched to a gene: 10. Germline V gives CDR1 MNHEY, CDR2 SVGAGI. There are 15 residues in the CDR3. DNA for the CDR3: TGTGCCAGCAGTTTACAGGGGAATTGGGGGACTGAAGCTTTCTTT. This sequence encodes CASSLQGNWGTEAFF.

A note on this clonotype: Without the conserved terminal phenylalanine or tryptophan, this CDR3 likely stems from a read error. The rearrangement links TRBV7-2 to TRBJ1-5; 7 nucleotides agree with TRBD1. The CDR3 is 14 amino acids. Germline V gene lookup returns CDR1 SGHTA and CDR2 FQGNSA. V lost 5 bases, J lost 4 bases, and 5 bases stayed unmatched. CDR3 amino acids: CASSRGQRNQPQHL. For the CDR3, the DNA is TGTGCCAGCAGCCGGGGACAGCGGAATCAGCCCCAGCATTTA.

The chain recombines TRBV20-1 with TRBJ1-4; 7 positions agree with TRBD1. CDR1 is DFQATT, CDR2 SNEGSKA, per germline (reference sequence). Losses at the gene ends were 3 bases for V and 7 bases for J; bases not matched to a gene: 20. The CDR3 totals 18 residues. CDR3 in amino acids: CSASPPPGQSILSEKLFF. CDR3 sequence (DNA): TGCAGTGCTAGTCCTCCTCCGGGACAGAGTATCTTAAGTGAAAAACTGTTTTTT.

The chain combines TRBV6-4 with TRBJ2-2; TRBD1 might be the D (8 bases). This CDR3 is built from 14 residues. Deletions cut 7 bases from V and 6 bases from J, with 15 bases between. The germline V gene has CDR1 MRHNA and CDR2 SNTAGT. The CDR3 reads CASKAGQEAGELFF. CDR3 in DNA: TGTGCCAGCAAAGCGGGACAGGAGGCCGGGGAGCTGTTTTTT.

This clonotype was seen ten or more times. This chain joins TRBV7-2 and TRBJ2-7, with 10 bases matching TRBD2. The J segment lost 5 bases and the V segment lost 4 bases, leaving 11 bases of the junction unmatched. The germline gives CDR1 SGHTA, CDR2 FQGNSA. This CDR3 contains 16 residues. CDR3 sequence (DNA): TGTGCCAGCAGCTCCTCCAGCGGGGGGGCCTTCCACGAGCAGTACTTC. This sequence encodes CASSSSSGGAFHEQYF.

Here the CDR3 DNA reads TGTGCCAGCAGCCCTCGACAGGGTAATGTTGACGAGCAGTACTTC. Translation gives CASSPRQGNVDEQYF. The rearrangement uses TRBV9 and TRBJ2-7; 7 bases are a match to TRBD1. This CDR3 is 15 amino acids long. The germline gives CDR1 SGDLS, CDR2 YYNGEE. The trim removed 4 bases at V and 5 bases at J, leaving 12 bases unmatched.

The chain uses TRBV12-3 or TRBV12-4 and TRBJ2-7; 10 bases align to TRBD1. Unmatched junction bases numbered 8, after V lost 6 bases and J lost 6 bases. The CDR3 sequence is 14 residues long. CDR3 in DNA: TGTGCCAGCAGCTATAGACAGGGGGCTGGCGAGCAGTACTTC. Its translation is CASSYRQGAGEQYF.

This clonotype was picked up many times. The rearrangement joins TRBV7-9 to TRBJ1-4, with TRBD1 identical over 7 bases. Trimming took 6 bases from V and 3 from J; bases not matched to a gene: 7. Germline V lookup: CDR1 SEHNR, CDR2 FQNEAQ (reference sequence). The CDR3 is 15 amino acids. The CDR3: CASSPQGGANEKLFF. The CDR3 nucleotides are TGTGCCAGCAGTCCTCAGGGGGGAGCTAATGAAAAACTGTTTTTT.